One and the same sample provided the 14 T cell receptor beta chains below, sequenced in a study of identical twins. One entry per CDR3 protein results from TCRdb running MiXCR on the 5' RACE reads. The top ten clones hold 1.9% of a sample with about 200,000 distinct CDR3 sequences, around 6.8% of them seen once. The data were also submitted as part of a second study, on yellow fever vaccine responses in identical twins.

Sequencing used memory (CD45RO+) T cells sorted from blood. These receptors came from a woman under 30 in good health.

This clonotype was counted many times. V usage is TRBV29-1 and J usage is TRBJ2-1, with TRBD2 matching over 16 bases. With 6 bases clipped from V and 4 bases from J, the junction kept 12 bases outside the gene matches. This CDR3 is 18 amino acids long. Germline V gene lookup returns CDR1 SQVTM and CDR2 ANQGSEA. The CDR3 nucleotides read TGCAGCGTCATACCGGGACTAGCGGGGGGGCCTCTTTACAATGAGCAGTTCTTC. This encodes CSVIPGLAGGPLYNEQFF.

This clonotype was recorded many times. The rearrangement uses TRBV20-1 and TRBJ1-5, with a weak D call TRBD1 (6 bases). Trimming left V 1 base short and J 4 bases short, with 14 bases between. Germline assignment: CDR1 DFQATT and CDR2 SNEGSKA (reference sequence). The CDR3 has 15 residues. The CDR3: CSARGSGAHNQPQHF. The CDR3 coding sequence is TGCAGTGCTAGAGGGTCGGGGGCGCATAATCAGCCCCAGCATTTT.

A few counts support this clonotype. This rearrangement joins TRBV14 to TRBJ2-7; no clear D. CDR1 and CDR2 (germline): SGHDN, FVKESK. This CDR3 spans 15 amino acids. Deletions cut 1 base from V and 1 base from J, with 11 bases between. The CDR3, as DNA: TGTGCCAGCAGCCAAGGCTTGGGGTCATCCTACGAGCAGTACTTC. Its translation is CASSQGLGSSYEQYF.

This clonotype was recorded many times. The chain employs TRBV6-5 and TRBJ2-1, with 9 positions matching TRBD1. Looked up from germline, CDR1 is MNHEY and CDR2 is SVGAGI. The V segment lost 2 bases and the J segment 10 bases; nucleotides outside the gene matches: 9. The CDR3 is 15 amino acids. This chain's CDR3 is CASSYATGGSGEQFF. As DNA, the CDR3 is TGTGCCAGCAGTTACGCTACAGGGGGCTCCGGGGAGCAGTTCTTC.

V and J are TRBV5-4 and TRBJ2-7; D is unclear. The germline CDR1 and CDR2 sequences are SGHNT and YYREEE (reference sequence). The CDR3 has 14 residues. Trimming shortened V by 1 base and J by 0 bases, and 8 bases separated the two germline ends. CDR3 nucleotide sequence: TGTGCCAGCAGCTTGACGGCCTACTCCTACGAGCAGTACTTC. Translating it yields CASSLTAYSYEQYF.

This clonotype was picked up many times. The J gene is TRBJ2-7, the V gene TRBV16; a possible D gene is TRBD1 (6 bases). CDR1 is KGHSY and CDR2 is FQNENV in the germline V gene. The CDR3 totals 14 residues. The V gene lost 4 bases and the J gene lost 2 bases, with 12 bases spanning the gap. DNA for the CDR3: TGTGCCAGCAGCCCCCTTACAGGGACCTACGAGCAGTACTTC. Translating gives CASSPLTGTYEQYF.

CDR3 sequence reads: CATSRDSRQPQHF. The CDR3 DNA sequence: TGTGCCACCAGCAGAGATTCAAGACAGCCCCAGCATTTT. The V and J genes are TRBV15 and TRBJ1-5; D gene unclear. Trimming pared 0 bases from V and 7 bases from J, leaving 7 bases between. The CDR3 is 13 residues long. Germline CDR1 LNHNV, CDR2 YYDKDF (reference sequence). Based on the CDR3 plus reference TRBV15 and TRBJ1-5, the full variable domain is DAMVIQNPRYQVTQFGKPVTLSCSQTLNHNVMYWYQQKSSQAPKLLFHYYDKDFNNEADTPDNFQSRRPNTSFCFLDIRSPGLGDTAMYLCATSRDSRQPQHFGDGTRLSIL.

This clonotype was detected only a few times. The J gene is TRBJ2-7, the V gene TRBV6-1; D call uncertain. CDR1 is MNHNS, CDR2 SASEGT, per germline. Trimming removed 6 bases at V and 6 bases at J, with 9 bases between. The CDR3 runs to 11 residues. CDR3 coding DNA: TGTGCCAGCAGCTTGCTCCCCGAGCAGTACTTC. It translates to CASSLLPEQYF.

The rearrangement joins TRBV20-1 to TRBJ2-5; D is undetermined. The germline V gene has CDR1 DFQATT and CDR2 SNEGSKA (reference sequence). The germline V and J ends were trimmed by 4 bases and 1 base, with 13 bases remaining between them. The CDR3 consists of 14 residues. The CDR3 DNA follows: TGCAGTGCTAAACCCCGCAAAATCCAAGAGACCCAGTACTTC. It translates to CSAKPRKIQETQYF.

The J gene is TRBJ2-7, the V gene TRBV4-1; D possibly uses TRBD1 or TRBD2 (5 bases each). Germline assignment: CDR1 MGHRA and CDR2 YSYEKL. This CDR3 region has 13 residues. Trimming pared 0 bases from V and 6 bases from J, leaving 9 bases between. In nucleotides, the CDR3 is TGCGCCAGCAGCCAAGACGGGACCGGCGAGCAGTACTTC. Amino acid sequence: CASSQDGTGEQYF.

This clonotype was seen at least ten times. The CDR3 sequence: CATSDTGVDTGELFF. CDR3 DNA sequence: TGTGCCACCAGTGATACCGGGGTTGACACCGGGGAGCTGTTTTTT. The chain is built from TRBV24-1 and TRBJ2-2; D may be TRBD2 (5 bases). Trimming removed 3 bases from V and 3 bases from J, with 10 bases in between. The V gene's germline CDR1 is KGHDR and CDR2 SFDVKD. CDR3 length equals 15 residues.

In its sample, this clonotype was seen a few times. As DNA, the CDR3 is TGTGCCAGCTCACCAATGGCTAGCGGGGCCTCCTACAATGAGCAGTTCTTC. This gives the protein CASSPMASGASYNEQFF. The chain is built from TRBV18 and TRBJ2-1; 9 bases agree with TRBD2. CDR1 is KGHSH, CDR2 LQKENI, per germline. V dropped 2 bases and J dropped 0; count of bases not matched to a gene: 5. The CDR3 loop spans 17 amino acids.

The sample holds a few counts of this clonotype. The DNA is left out, because the CDR3 cannot be placed on it with certainty; the CDR3 is given as TCRdb lists it. The rearrangement links TRBV11-3 to TRBJ2-2. The CDR3 has 17 residues if both end residues are counted. Germline CDR1 SGHNT, CDR2 YENEEA. CDR3 in amino acids: CASSLSDTSRTPGSCFF.

The rearrangement uses TRBV20-1 and TRBJ2-3; possible D gene TRBD1, 7 bases. The CDR3 runs to 17 residues. V lost 2 bases and J 4 bases, leaving 22 bases between the germline ends. Germline V gene data show CDR1 as DFQATT and CDR2 as SNEGSKA (reference sequence). The CDR3 sequence is CSARTASALRGSDTQYF. In nucleotides, the CDR3 is TGCAGTGCTAGAACCGCTAGCGCACTCAGGGGGTCAGATACGCAGTATTTT.